The clone carrying this T cell receptor (beta chain) was picked up many times. This record comes from a study of response to subunit inactivated influenza vaccine. TCRdb used MiXCR to reprocess the RT-PCR reads, holding one entry per CDR3 protein. The sample consists of about 570,000 distinct CDR3 sequences, about 11% of them appearing once. The CDR3 has 15 residues. V trimming: 4 bases; J trimming: 4 bases; junction bases outside the gene matches: 6. Separately, the same data were catalogued under a study of T cells expressing NK-cell markers. From that paper: 5'RACE template switching built TCR beta cDNA with unique molecular identifiers. The study drew TCR beta repertoires from sorted CD3+CD56+NKG2C+, CD3+CD56+NKG2C- and CD3+CD56-NKG2C+ T cells.

The sequencing used PBMCs from blood, collected on the day of vaccination. This clonotype originated in a man aged 50 to 60 who received an inactivated influenza vaccine. This chain links TRBV12-3 or TRBV12-4 with TRBJ1-1, with TRBD1 matching over 10 bases. The CDR3 bases are TGTGCCAGCAGTTGGAGGACAGGGGGAAGCACTGAAGCTTTCTTT. As protein: CASSWRTGGSTEAFF.